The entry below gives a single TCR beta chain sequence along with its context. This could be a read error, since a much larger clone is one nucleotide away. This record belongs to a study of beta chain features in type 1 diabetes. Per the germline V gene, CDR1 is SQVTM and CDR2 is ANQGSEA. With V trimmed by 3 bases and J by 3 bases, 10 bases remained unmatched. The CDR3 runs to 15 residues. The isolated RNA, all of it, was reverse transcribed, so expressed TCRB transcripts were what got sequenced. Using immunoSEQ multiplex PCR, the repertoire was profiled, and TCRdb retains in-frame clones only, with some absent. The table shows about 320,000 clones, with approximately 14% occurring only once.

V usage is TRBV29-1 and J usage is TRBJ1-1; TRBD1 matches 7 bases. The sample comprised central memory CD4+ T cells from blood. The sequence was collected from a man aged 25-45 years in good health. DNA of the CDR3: TGCAGCGTTGATGAAGGGGGCGCAAGGGACACTGAAGCTTTCTTT. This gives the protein CSVDEGGARDTEAFF. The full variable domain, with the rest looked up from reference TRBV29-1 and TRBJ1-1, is SAVISQKPSRDICQRGTSLTIQCQVDSQVTMMFWYRQQPGQSLTLIATANQGSEATYESGFVIDKFPISRPNLTFSTLTVSNMSPEDSSIYLCSVDEGGARDTEAFFGQGTRLTVV.